This T cell receptor (beta chain) was retrieved from a study of blood T cell repertoires in COVID-19. Germline CDR1 MNHEY, CDR2 SVGEGT. J lost 7 bases, V lost 3 bases, and 8 bases had no gene match. The CDR3 spans 15 residues. In the authors' workflow: It was from reference gene primer amplification that nucleated cell counts were estimated. Some clones are missing from TCRdb's copy, which holds only in-frame ones; the method was immunoSEQ multiplex PCR. The V and J calls and clone size come from that table; D and trimming were worked out from the DNA. The table has over 60,000 clones, more than 75% seen once; the top ten hold approximately 18%.

Sequencing was carried out using peripheral blood. This TCR was sampled from a human donor in a cohort sampled during active COVID-19. The chain joins TRBV6-2 or TRBV6-3 to TRBJ2-3; 9 positions agree with TRBD2. Here the CDR3 reads CASSYSGTSSHTQYF. For the CDR3, the DNA is TGTGCCAGCAGTTATAGTGGGACTAGCAGTCATACGCAGTATTTT.